These 19 T cell receptor beta chains came from one sample sequenced in a study of CD8 T cells in ankylosing spondylitis. These TCRs are of unknown antigen specificity. From the 5' RACE reads, TCRdb called clonotypes with MiXCR, one entry per CDR3 protein. The repertoire holds 100,000 to 150,000 distinct CDR3 sequences, with about 15% as singletons. Findings and caveats of the study: The study identified a TCR beta motif of seven or eight highly homologous variants that appeared characteristic of ankylosing spondylitis blood.

Input material: blood, either unsorted or a sorted T cell fraction (not recorded which). These receptors all come from a male donor with ankylosing spondylitis.

V usage is TRBV4-1 and J usage is TRBJ1-5; D is unresolved. Trimming took 8 bases from V and 3 from J, leaving 17 bases between them. Germline CDR1 is MGHRA and CDR2 is YSYEKL. This CDR3 has 15 amino acids. Here the CDR3 reads CASRGSGTLNQPQHF. In DNA form, the CDR3 reads TGCGCCAGCCGGGGATCGGGAACGCTCAATCAGCCCCAGCATTTT.

The gene calls are TRBV6-1 and TRBJ2-5; no reliable D call. Between the trimmed V and J ends, which lost 4 bases and 2 bases, there was a span of 5 bases. Germline V lookup: CDR1 MNHNS, CDR2 SASEGT. There are 12 residues in the CDR3. The CDR3 is CASSGRQETQYF. The CDR3 bases are TGTGCCAGCAGTGGCAGACAAGAGACCCAGTACTTC.

CDR3 sequence (DNA): TGTGCCAGCAGTTACTCGCTCGGGTCTTTCGGACAGAATTGGGGCCGATACAATGAGCAGTTCTTC. Translated: CASSYSLGSFGQNWGRYNEQFF. V usage is TRBV6-2 or TRBV6-3 and J usage is TRBJ2-1; tentative D call: TRBD1 (6 bases). CDR1 and CDR2 (germline): MNHEY, SVGEGT. V lost 0 bases to trimming and J lost 4 bases, with 31 bases between them. This CDR3 is 22 amino acids long.

The table lists this clonotype with a few counts. CDR3: CASSQESRAFGETQYF. CDR3 DNA: TGTGCCAGCAGCCAAGAGTCTAGGGCGTTTGGAGAGACCCAGTACTTC. V gene TRBV4-2 combines with J gene TRBJ2-5; D is ambiguous. The V gene lost 0 bases and the J gene lost 4 bases, with 15 bases spanning the gap. This CDR3 has 16 amino acids. CDR1 and CDR2 from the germline V gene are LGHNA and YNFKEQ.

The rearrangement uses TRBV7-9 and TRBJ2-7, with D uncertain. The CDR3 runs 12 residues. Trimming stripped 5 bases from V and 2 bases from J, with 7 bases between. The germline gives CDR1 SEHNR, CDR2 FQNEAQ (reference sequence). The CDR3 DNA reads as TGTGCCAGCAGCGTTGGAACCTACGAGCAGTACTTC. Amino acids: CASSVGTYEQYF.

This clonotype was picked up a small number of times. This sequence joins TRBV9 and TRBJ2-7, with D unresolved. The CDR3 spans 14 residues. Trimming shortened V by 0 bases and J by 3 bases, and 10 bases separated the two germline ends. The germline V gene has CDR1 SGDLS and CDR2 YYNGEE. The CDR3 loop reads CASSVVPEFYEQYF. CDR3 nucleotide sequence: TGTGCCAGCAGCGTAGTTCCGGAATTCTACGAGCAGTACTTC.

The table lists this clonotype with a few counts. J is TRBJ2-1 and V is TRBV20-1; TRBD2 agrees at 10 bases. The V gene's germline CDR1 is DFQATT and CDR2 SNEGSKA (reference sequence). V was pared by 0 bases and J by 9 bases, with 8 bases of the junction left unmatched. The CDR3 is made up of 15 amino acids. The CDR3 DNA reads TGCAGTGCTAGAGATCTCCCGGGACTAGCGTCTGAGCAGTTCTTC. Translating gives CSARDLPGLASEQFF.

This clonotype appeared a few times. V and J are TRBV25-1 and TRBJ1-1; 8 bases line up with TRBD1. The CDR3 covers 16 residues. Germline values: CDR1 MGHDK, CDR2 SYGVNS. After removal of 8 bases from V and 4 bases from J, the junction contained 15 bases not matched to a gene. CDR3 protein: CASGPPGGAGGTEAFF. The CDR3 DNA reads as TGTGCCAGCGGCCCTCCAGGGGGCGCGGGGGGCACTGAAGCTTTCTTT.

This clonotype was seen more than once but under ten times. The chain recombines TRBV29-1 with TRBJ1-2; D uncertain. There are 11 residues in the CDR3. The V gene's germline CDR1 is SQVTM and CDR2 ANQGSEA. Trimming left V 7 bases short and J 7 bases short, with 13 bases between. In DNA form, the CDR3 reads TGCAGCGCCCGAACCCTCTCTGGCTACACCTTC. Translated, it gives CSARTLSGYTF.

This clonotype was seen a few times. J is TRBJ2-5 and V is TRBV2; 8 bases match TRBD1. The CDR3 length is 13 residues. CDR1 SNHLY and CDR2 FYNNEI come from the germline V gene. V was clipped by 8 bases and J by 5 bases; unmatched bases: 7. The CDR3: CASFDRGGETQYF. In DNA form, the CDR3 reads TGTGCCAGCTTTGACAGGGGCGGGGAGACCCAGTACTTC.

In its sample, this clonotype was seen a few times. This rearrangement joins TRBV28 to TRBJ2-1; 12 bases are shared with TRBD2. J was trimmed by 8 bases and V by 6 bases; bases with no gene match: 8. Germline V gene sequence: CDR1 MDHEN, CDR2 SYDVKM. The length of the CDR3 is 15 residues. The CDR3 here is CASRLLAGGLDEQFF. The CDR3 coding sequence is TGTGCCAGCAGATTACTAGCGGGAGGCTTGGATGAGCAGTTCTTC.

This clonotype was counted only a few times. The rearrangement uses TRBV4-1 and TRBJ2-3, with 10 bases that match TRBD2. Germline CDR1 reads MGHRA; CDR2 reads YSYEKL. CDR3 size: 17 residues. V lost 1 base to trimming and J lost 4 bases; unmatched junction nucleotides: 8. As DNA, the CDR3 is TGCGCCAGCAGCCAAGCGGAAAGCGGGAGGGCAGCAGATACGCAGTATTTT. Its translation: CASSQAESGRAADTQYF.

V gene TRBV15 combines with J gene TRBJ2-4; no firm D call. The V and J ends lost 0 bases and 0 bases respectively, with 15 bases between them. This CDR3 has 18 amino acids. Germline-derived CDR1 and CDR2 are LNHNV and YYDKDF (reference sequence). This chain's CDR3 is CATSRDSRAVIAKNIQYF. CDR3 bases: TGTGCCACCAGCAGAGATAGTCGGGCAGTCATAGCCAAAAACATTCAGTACTTC. Looking up the rest from reference TRBV15 and TRBJ2-4 gives the full variable domain: DAMVIQNPRYQVTQFGKPVTLSCSQTLNHNVMYWYQQKSSQAPKLLFHYYDKDFNNEADTPDNFQSRRPNTSFCFLDIRSPGLGDTAMYLCATSRDSRAVIAKNIQYFGAGTRLSVL.

The rearrangement joins TRBV7-9 to TRBJ2-1, with 8 bases fitting TRBD2. This CDR3 has 15 amino acids. The germline V gene encodes CDR1 SEHNR and CDR2 FQNEAQ (reference sequence). Trimming took 5 bases from V and 2 from J; bases not matched to a gene: 5. The CDR3 bases are TGTGCCAGCAGCGATCTAGCGGGCGCCTACAATGAGCAGTTCTTC. Its translation is CASSDLAGAYNEQFF.

There are a few counts of this clonotype. This chain joins TRBV5-1 and TRBJ2-1, with TRBD2 matching 11 bases. The trim removed 6 bases at V and 8 bases at J, leaving 13 bases unmatched. The CDR3 extends over 16 amino acids. The V gene's germline CDR1 is SGHRS and CDR2 YFSETQ. The CDR3 nucleotides are TGCGCCAGCACCGATCTTGGTAGCGGGAGGGCCGATGAGCAGTTCTTC. Amino acids: CASTDLGSGRADEQFF.

This clonotype was observed a handful of times. In DNA, the CDR3 is TGCAGCGTCGAGGACCCCTGGAACACCGGGGAGCTGTTTTTT. Its protein product is CSVEDPWNTGELFF. The J gene is TRBJ2-2, the V gene TRBV29-1; unclear D gene. The germline CDR1 and CDR2 sequences are SQVTM and ANQGSEA. Between the trimmed V and J ends, which lost 6 bases and 1 base, there was a span of 12 bases. The CDR3 sequence is 14 residues long.

V usage is TRBV4-1 and J usage is TRBJ2-7; D is unclear. The V end was cut by 4 bases, the J end by 0 bases, with 10 bases between. This CDR3 is built from 14 residues. CDR1 and CDR2 (germline): MGHRA, YSYEKL. Written as DNA, the CDR3 is TGCGCCAGCAGCCCGCGTGCGAGCTCCTACGAGCAGTACTTC. Amino acid sequence: CASSPRASSYEQYF.

V usage is TRBV4-3 and J usage is TRBJ2-1; 7 bases line up with TRBD2. V was pared by 0 bases and J by 6 bases, with 17 bases of the junction left unmatched. Germline loops: CDR1 LGHNA, CDR2 YSLEER. The CDR3 totals 19 residues. This CDR3 reads CASSQDWLAALKRGNEQFF. The DNA for the CDR3 is TGCGCCAGCAGCCAAGACTGGCTAGCGGCCCTCAAAAGGGGCAATGAGCAGTTCTTC.

This clonotype appeared once. The genes are TRBV11-2 and TRBJ1-1; maybe TRBD1 (5 bases). This CDR3 is 11 amino acids long. Germline assignment: CDR1 SGHAT and CDR2 FQNNGV. With 6 bases removed from V and 10 bases from J, the gap between germline ends came to 12 bases. The CDR3 DNA is TGTGCCAGCAGTCTAATCGGGGCAGCTTTCTTT. Translating gives CASSLIGAAFF.